This TCR beta chain was identified in a study of blood T cells in healthy people across ages. Primed by a sample-barcoded 5' primer and a J-beta primer mix, a second PCR proceeded for roughly 7 to 11 cycles. Each cDNA was tagged by a template-switch adaptor containing 12 random nucleotides. TCRdb itself ran the 5' RACE reads through MiXCR, one entry per CDR3 protein. The data show some 900,000 distinct CDR3 sequences, with 45% to 50% seen just once and roughly 12% held by the top ten. This clonotype appeared a few times. The specimen was blood. This TCR derives from a man under 40 in good health.

DNA for the CDR3: TGTGCCAGCAGTCGAGGGACCGGGTACACCGGGGAGCTGTTTTTT. Its translation is CASSRGTGYTGELFF. V and J are TRBV12-3 or TRBV12-4 and TRBJ2-2, with D possibly being TRBD1 or TRBD2 (5 bases each). Trimming left V 5 bases short and J 3 bases short, with 13 bases between. CDR3 length: 15 amino acids.